In its sample, the clone carrying this T cell receptor (beta chain) was seen many times. This record belongs to a study of early T cells in non-severe SARS-CoV-2 infection. V lost 0 bases to trimming and J lost 0 bases, with 9 bases between them. The CDR3 contains 16 residues. The germline V gene encodes CDR1 SGHTA and CDR2 FQGNSA. A single record per CDR3 protein comes from TCRdb applying MiXCR to the 5' RACE reads. The sample consists of 30,000 to 40,000 distinct CDR3 sequences, 4.5% to 7% of them appearing once. This clonotype originated in an adult who was a healthcare worker with PCR-confirmed SARS-CoV-2 infection or an uninfected control (not recorded which). V gene TRBV7-2 combines with J gene TRBJ2-1, with D maybe TRBD2 (5 bases). The material sequenced was whole blood, taken at baseline. The CDR3 nucleotides are TGTGCCAGCAGCTTAGCACGGGGTAACTCCTACAATGAGCAGTTCTTC. Amino acid sequence: CASSLARGNSYNEQFF.